This T cell receptor (beta chain) was recovered during a study of blood T cell repertoires in COVID-19. The repertoire was sequenced with immunoSEQ multiplex PCR; TCRdb's copy has only in-frame clones and lacks some. The sample gives more than 200,000 clones, 80% to 90% of which show up once; around 4% is in the top ten. Germline lookup yields CDR1 GTSNPN and CDR2 SVGIG (reference sequence). The V end lost 8 bases, the J end lost 5 bases, and 30 bases lay between the germline ends. The CDR3 spans 17 residues. Material for sequencing was PBMCs or T cells enriched from blood (not recorded which). The TCR was taken from a woman aged 25 to 39 who had recovered from COVID-19. J is TRBJ2-5 and V is TRBV30, with a possible D match to TRBD2 (6 bases). CDR3 bases: TGTGCCGCGCGGAGGGAGCGAAACCAGCCCTATCAGGAGACCCAGTACTTC. Residues: CAARRERNQPYQETQYF.